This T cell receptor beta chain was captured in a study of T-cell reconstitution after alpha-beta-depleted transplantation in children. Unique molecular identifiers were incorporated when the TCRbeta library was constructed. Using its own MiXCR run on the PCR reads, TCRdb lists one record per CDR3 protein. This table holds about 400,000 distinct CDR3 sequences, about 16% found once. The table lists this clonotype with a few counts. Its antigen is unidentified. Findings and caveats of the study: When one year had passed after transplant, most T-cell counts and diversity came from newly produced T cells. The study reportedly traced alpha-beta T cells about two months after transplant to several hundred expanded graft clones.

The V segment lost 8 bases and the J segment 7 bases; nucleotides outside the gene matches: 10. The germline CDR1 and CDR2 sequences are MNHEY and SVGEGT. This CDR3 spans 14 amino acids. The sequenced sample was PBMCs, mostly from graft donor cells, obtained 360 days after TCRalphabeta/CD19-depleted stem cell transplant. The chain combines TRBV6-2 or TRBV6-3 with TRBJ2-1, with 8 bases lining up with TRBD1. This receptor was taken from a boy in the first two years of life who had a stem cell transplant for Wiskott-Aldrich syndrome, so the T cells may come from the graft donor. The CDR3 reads CASARQGSINEQFF. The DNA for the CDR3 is TGTGCCAGCGCCCGACAGGGGAGTATAAATGAGCAGTTCTTC.